The 26 T cell receptor beta chains below were found in one sample sequenced in a study of CD8+ T cells in alopecia areata (dated by TCRdb to 2017 to 2018). Libraries were built with the immunoSEQ multiplex PCR assay. RNA was extracted from all samples and reverse transcribed into cDNA, which served as template for TCR sequencing. TCRdb took this table from immuneACCESS and kept in-frame rearrangements with V and J called. Such tables lack part of the clones; where checked against another copy, unresolved V genes explain under half of the gap, and the rest is unexplained. The sample table records some 240,000 clones; 50% to 70% of these occur just once. The ten largest clonotypes hold 0.45% of the sample. Sample time point, as interpreted from the label and publication: baseline before oral tofacitinib. Specimen: CD4+ T cells sorted from blood, collected at week 0. The receptor set was obtained from a human donor with alopecia areata.

The sample holds a few counts of this clone. The chain couples TRBV4-2 to TRBJ1-4; D uncertain. In germline, CDR1 is LGHNA, CDR2 YNFKEQ. This CDR3 contains 13 residues. V shed 3 bases and J shed 7 bases, with 9 bases lying between them. CDR3 sequence: CASSQARGEKLFF. CDR3 DNA: TGTGCCAGCAGCCAGGCCCGGGGTGAAAAACTGTTTTTT.

The J gene is TRBJ2-5, the V gene TRBV18, with TRBD2 identical over 8 bases. CDR1 and CDR2 (germline): KGHSH, LQKENI. CDR3 length equals 15 residues. With 3 bases clipped from V and 4 bases from J, the junction kept 7 bases outside the gene matches. CDR3 DNA: TGTGCCAGCTCACCGCGGGAGGCGATGGGAGAGACCCAGTACTTC. It translates to CASSPREAMGETQYF.

In DNA form, the CDR3 reads TGTGCCAGCAGCGTAGTAGGGGAAACCGGGGAGCTGTTTTTT. It codes for CASSVVGETGELFF. The gene calls are TRBV9 and TRBJ2-2; perhaps TRBD1 as D (5 bases). Trimming took off 0 bases at V and 5 bases at J, with 8 bases between the two ends. Germline V gene data show CDR1 as SGDLS and CDR2 as YYNGEE. The CDR3 consists of 14 residues.

The V and J genes are TRBV6-6 and TRBJ1-1; D is possibly TRBD1 (5 bases). V gave up 4 bases and J gave up 0 bases, with 12 bases separating them. Germline assignment: CDR1 MNHNY and CDR2 SVGAGI (reference sequence). This CDR3 has 15 residues. The DNA of the CDR3 is TGTGCCAGCAGTTCCCTACAGGACATGAACACTGAAGCTTTCTTT. Encoded protein: CASSSLQDMNTEAFF.

The CDR3 coding sequence is TGTGCCAGCAGTCTCGACCGGACAGGGAGCAATGAGCAGTTCTTC. This encodes CASSLDRTGSNEQFF. The chain couples TRBV27 to TRBJ2-1, with 8 bases fitting TRBD1. Losses at the gene ends were 5 bases for V and 6 bases for J; bases not matched to a gene: 9. Germline CDR1 reads MNHEY; CDR2 reads SMNVEV (reference sequence). The CDR3 extends over 15 amino acids.

The chain carries TRBV18 and TRBJ2-7; D unclear. This CDR3 has 13 amino acids. Germline V gene lookup returns CDR1 KGHSH and CDR2 LQKENI. V lost 7 bases, J lost 6 bases, and 16 bases lay in between. CDR3 coding DNA: TGTGCCAGCTTACTGGACCCTACCGCCGAGCAGTACTTC. Translation gives CASLLDPTAEQYF.

Regarding this clone: In the same sample, other DNA sequences code for this CDR3. The chain combines TRBV4-1 with TRBJ1-2; D not resolved. V was clipped by 0 bases and J by 5 bases, with 4 bases between them. Germline V gene data show CDR1 as MGHRA and CDR2 as YSYEKL. The CDR3 consists of 12 residues. The CDR3 region is CASSQERYGYTF. CDR3 nucleotide sequence: TGCGCCAGCAGCCAAGAGAGGTATGGCTACACCTTC.

The J gene is TRBJ2-7, the V gene TRBV27; 9 bases match TRBD2. CDR1 MNHEY and CDR2 SMNVEV come from the germline V gene (reference sequence). The CDR3 totals 16 residues. J lost 7 bases, V lost 3 bases, and 13 bases had no gene match. CDR3 coding DNA: TGTGCCAGCAGTTTGTACGGCGGGAGGGTTCAGGGGGAGCAGTACTTC. Residues: CASSLYGGRVQGEQYF.

The chain carries TRBV2 and TRBJ2-3, with D perhaps assigned TRBD1 or TRBD2 (5 bases each). This CDR3 is 14 amino acids long. V dropped 10 bases and J dropped 2 bases, with 16 bases sitting between them. Germline assignment: CDR1 SNHLY and CDR2 FYNNEI. CDR3 in amino acids: CATGTEESTDTQYF. The CDR3 DNA is TGTGCCACTGGGACGGAGGAGTCCACAGATACGCAGTATTTT.

The chain combines TRBV30 with TRBJ1-5; a possible D gene is TRBD1 (5 bases). This CDR3 comprises 13 residues. V lost 4 bases to trimming and J lost 7 bases, with 14 bases between them. Looked up from germline, CDR1 is GTSNPN and CDR2 is SVGIG (reference sequence). CDR3 amino acids: CAWTAGGGQPQHF. CDR3 nucleotides: TGTGCCTGGACCGCCGGGGGAGGGCAGCCCCAGCATTTT.

The chain is built from TRBV29-1 and TRBJ2-2; 7 bases match TRBD1. Trimming at V came to 7 bases and at J to 0 bases, leaving 8 bases not matched to a gene. The CDR3 contains 15 residues. Germline CDR1 and CDR2: SQVTM and ANQGSEA. The DNA of the CDR3 is TGCAGCGCGACAACCGGGACAGCGAACACCGGGGAGCTGTTTTTT. Protein sequence: CSATTGTANTGELFF.

On this clone: A much larger clone differs by one base, so this may be a read error. V usage is TRBV25-1 and J usage is TRBJ2-2; 7 positions agree with TRBD1. From germline, CDR1 is MGHDK and CDR2 SYGVNS. Germline trimming cut 5 bases from V and 1 base from J; bases unmatched to any gene: 1. There are 14 residues in the CDR3. In DNA form, the CDR3 reads TGTGCCAGCAGTCGGACAGGGAACACCGGGGAGCTGTTTTTT. Its protein product is CASSRTGNTGELFF.

V is TRBV10-3 and J is TRBJ2-3, with D perhaps matching TRBD2 (6 bases). CDR3 length equals 14 residues. Between the trimmed V and J ends, which lost 3 bases and 5 bases, there was a span of 12 bases. In germline, CDR1 is ENHRY, CDR2 SYGVKD. The CDR3 sequence: CAISDGGAEDTQYF. The CDR3 DNA follows: TGTGCCATCAGTGACGGAGGGGCAGAAGATACGCAGTATTTT.

The chain carries TRBV30 and TRBJ2-3; D is unclear. Trimming pared 0 bases from V and 2 bases from J, leaving 3 bases between. Germline lookup yields CDR1 GTSNPN and CDR2 SVGIG (reference sequence). The CDR3 has 12 amino acids. This chain's CDR3 is CAWSVLTDTQYF. CDR3 nucleotides: TGTGCCTGGAGTGTCCTCACAGATACGCAGTATTTT.

This chain connects TRBV30 to TRBJ2-3; D possibly corresponds to TRBD1 (5 bases). Germline CDR1 and CDR2: GTSNPN and SVGIG (reference sequence). Between the trimmed V and J ends, which lost 5 bases and 9 bases, there was a span of 12 bases. The CDR3 has 11 residues. CDR3 nucleotide sequence: TGTGCCTGGGAAGGGCAGGGCACGCAGTATTTT. Translating it yields CAWEGQGTQYF.

This clone was seen a few times. The chain is built from TRBV11-2 and TRBJ1-6; D unresolved. The CDR3 spans 11 residues. Deletions cut 4 bases from V and 7 bases from J, with 2 bases between. Germline V lookup: CDR1 SGHAT, CDR2 FQNNGV. The CDR3 DNA reads as TGTGCCAGCAGCTCAAATTCACCCCTCCACTTT. It encodes CASSSNSPLHF.

This sequence joins TRBV6-1 and TRBJ2-1; 10 positions match TRBD2. Unmatched junction bases numbered 6, after V lost 8 bases and J lost 5 bases. The germline V gene has CDR1 MNHNS and CDR2 SASEGT. CDR3 length: 14 residues. CDR3 coding DNA: TGTGCCAGCGTCGAGCGGGAGGGAGACAATGAGCAGTTCTTC. Protein: CASVEREGDNEQFF.

The rearrangement links TRBV5-1 to TRBJ2-3; D may be TRBD1 or TRBD2 (5 bases each). Germline V lookup: CDR1 SGHRS, CDR2 YFSETQ. The CDR3 totals 15 residues. V shed 4 bases and J shed 0 bases, with 12 bases lying between them. This chain's CDR3 is CASSPRRDSTDTQYF. The CDR3 coding sequence is TGCGCCAGCAGCCCTAGACGGGACAGCACAGATACGCAGTATTTT.

V and J are TRBV5-4 and TRBJ2-2, with D possibly being TRBD1 or TRBD2 (5 bases each). Germline V CDR1 and CDR2: SGHNT, YYREEE (reference sequence). Trimming took 0 bases from V and 8 from J, leaving 14 bases between them. The length of the CDR3 is 15 residues. The CDR3 DNA sequence: TGTGCCAGCAGCTTGGCCCAGGGACGGGCAGGGGAGCTGTTTTTT. Translated: CASSLAQGRAGELFF.

The chain has TRBV4-1 and TRBJ1-5; the match to TRBD1 covers 7 bases. The CDR3 sequence is 13 residues long. CDR1 and CDR2 (germline): MGHRA, YSYEKL. Germline trimming cut 6 bases from V and 6 bases from J; bases unmatched to any gene: 5. The CDR3 bases are TGCGCCAGCAGTCGACAGGGTCCTCAGCCCCAGCATTTT. Amino acid sequence: CASSRQGPQPQHF.

The V and J genes are TRBV30 and TRBJ2-1, with 12 bases identical to TRBD1. V was pared by 3 bases and J by 7 bases, with 4 bases of the junction left unmatched. Germline CDR1 is GTSNPN and CDR2 is SVGIG (reference sequence). The CDR3 spans 14 residues. CDR3: CAWRPGQGANEQFF. As DNA, the CDR3 is TGTGCCTGGAGACCGGGACAGGGGGCGAATGAGCAGTTCTTC.

V is TRBV2 and J is TRBJ2-5; D possibly corresponds to TRBD2 (6 bases). Germline V gene data show CDR1 as SNHLY and CDR2 as FYNNEI. The CDR3 has 14 residues. V dropped 2 bases and J dropped 1 base, with 8 bases sitting between them. The CDR3 coding sequence is TGTGCCAGCAGTGAATCCGGGGGCCAAGAGACCCAGTACTTC. It yields the protein CASSESGGQETQYF.

The rearrangement joins TRBV5-4 to TRBJ2-2; no definite D call. The CDR3 has 15 amino acids. Germline V gene sequence: CDR1 SGHNT, CDR2 YYREEE (reference sequence). The V and J ends lost 2 bases and 5 bases respectively, with 13 bases between them. CDR3 residues: CASSFYQPWTGELFF. The CDR3 DNA reads TGTGCCAGCAGCTTCTACCAGCCTTGGACCGGGGAGCTGTTTTTT.

This clone was observed once. The chain is built from TRBV20-1 and TRBJ2-5, with TRBD1 as a possible D gene (7 bases). Trimming shortened V by 3 bases and J by 9 bases, and 11 bases separated the two germline ends. The V gene's germline CDR1 is DFQATT and CDR2 SNEGSKA (reference sequence). The CDR3 consists of 11 residues. The CDR3 here is CSASDREAQYF. Written as DNA, the CDR3 is TGCAGTGCTAGCGACAGGGAGGCCCAGTACTTC.

This clone was picked up a small number of times. The chain recombines TRBV29-1 with TRBJ1-4, with D tentatively TRBD1 (6 bases). V dropped 4 bases and J dropped 10 bases, with 16 bases sitting between them. This CDR3 region has 13 residues. Germline V gene data show CDR1 as SQVTM and CDR2 as ANQGSEA. The CDR3 sequence is CSVVQAEGGKLFF. CDR3 DNA sequence: TGCAGCGTTGTCCAAGCCGAGGGGGGAAAACTGTTTTTT.

The chain links TRBV6-5 to TRBJ1-2, with D maybe TRBD1 (6 bases). CDR1 and CDR2 from the germline V gene are MNHEY and SVGAGI. The length of the CDR3 is 15 residues. The V and J ends lost 0 bases and 2 bases respectively, with 10 bases between them. CDR3 bases: TGTGCCAGCAGTTACTCGTCAGGGGCCAACTATGGCTACACCTTC. Its translation is CASSYSSGANYGYTF.